Listed here are 32 T cell receptor beta chains from one sample, sequenced in a study of blood T cell repertoires in COVID-19. Using immunoSEQ multiplex PCR, the repertoire was profiled, and TCRdb retains in-frame clones only, with some absent. This sample has 250,000 to 300,000 clones, with about 93% found just once. Material: PBMCs or T cells enriched from blood (not recorded which). Source of these receptors: a woman aged 30 to 39 who had recovered from COVID-19.

This clone has just one count. The chain's CDR3 is CASSVIAGSYYEQYF. The CDR3 DNA is TGTGCCAGCAGCGTAATAGCGGGATCTTACTACGAGCAGTACTTC. The genes are TRBV5-6 and TRBJ2-7, with 8 bases matching TRBD2. This CDR3 has 15 amino acids. Germline CDR1 SGHDT, CDR2 YYEEEE. Unmatched junction bases numbered 9, after V lost 4 bases and J lost 3 bases.

The chain links TRBV6-2 or TRBV6-3 to TRBJ2-1; TRBD2 matches at 10 bases. Trimming cost V 0 bases and J 8 bases; bases outside gene matches: 4. The CDR3 sequence is 15 residues long. Germline values: CDR1 MNHEY, CDR2 SVGEGT. The chain's CDR3 is CASSYSRLAGDEQFF. As DNA, the CDR3 is TGTGCCAGCAGTTACTCGAGGCTAGCGGGAGATGAGCAGTTCTTC.

The chain employs TRBV2 and TRBJ2-7, with TRBD1 matching 7 bases. Trimming cost V 7 bases and J 1 base; bases outside gene matches: 4. CDR3 length: 13 amino acids. From germline, CDR1 is SNHLY and CDR2 FYNNEI. CDR3: CASNRQGSYEQYF. Written as DNA, the CDR3 is TGTGCCAGCAACAGACAGGGTTCCTACGAGCAGTACTTC.

This clone appeared a single time. Other DNA sequences from this sample encode an identical CDR3 as well. The CDR3 reads CASSLGGGNTEAFF. CDR3 coding DNA: TGCGCCAGCAGCTTGGGAGGAGGGAACACTGAAGCTTTCTTT. The chain is built from TRBV5-1 and TRBJ1-1; D unclear. Trimming removed 0 bases from V and 1 base from J, with 7 bases in between. CDR3 size: 14 residues. The germline V gene encodes CDR1 SGHRS and CDR2 YFSETQ.

This clone was picked up one time. The gene calls are TRBV12-3 or TRBV12-4 and TRBJ1-2; no reliable D call. The CDR3 consists of 11 residues. V lost 6 bases and J lost 3, with 5 bases in between. The DNA of the CDR3 is TGTGCCAGCAGGAGGGACTATGGCTACACCTTC. Protein product: CASRRDYGYTF.

DNA for the CDR3: TGTGCCAGTAGTATGCGAGGGGCGGGGTTGGAGGGTGAGCAGTTCTTC. It encodes CASSMRGAGLEGEQFF. V usage is TRBV19 and J usage is TRBJ2-1, with D possibly being TRBD2 (6 bases). Trimming shortened V by 3 bases and J by 9 bases, and 21 bases separated the two germline ends. The CDR3 runs to 16 residues. Per germline, CDR1 LNHDA and CDR2 SQIVND (reference sequence).

This chain uses TRBV9 with TRBJ2-5; D remains unclear. V was cut by 4 bases and J by 2 bases, with 9 bases left in between. This CDR3 is 13 amino acids long. Germline V gene sequence: CDR1 SGDLS, CDR2 YYNGEE. CDR3 sequence reads: CASSPQSQETQYF. CDR3 in DNA: TGTGCCAGCAGCCCACAGTCTCAAGAGACCCAGTACTTC.

The chain is built from TRBV6-2 or TRBV6-3 and TRBJ1-1; D is unresolved. V lost 4 bases to trimming and J lost 3 bases, with 9 bases between them. The CDR3 runs to 13 residues. The germline V gene encodes CDR1 MNHEY and CDR2 SVGEGT. The CDR3 is CASSSLRDTEAFF. The CDR3 bases are TGTGCCAGCAGTTCCCTCCGGGACACTGAAGCTTTCTTT.

The rearrangement links TRBV25-1 to TRBJ2-2, with D unclear. Germline CDR1 MGHDK, CDR2 SYGVNS. The CDR3 covers 13 residues. V lost 2 bases to trimming and J lost 4 bases, with 5 bases between them. CDR3 DNA: TGTGCCAGCAGTGAACACATCACCGGGGAGCTGTTTTTT. It is translated as CASSEHITGELFF.

The chain joins TRBV6-5 to TRBJ2-3; the D gene is possibly TRBD2 (5 bases). Trimming took off 5 bases at V and 5 bases at J, with 14 bases between the two ends. The CDR3 has 14 residues. Germline CDR1 reads MNHEY; CDR2 reads SVGAGI. The CDR3 nucleotides are TGTGCCAGCAGTCAGGCGGGTACTAGAGATACGCAGTATTTT. Amino acid sequence: CASSQAGTRDTQYF.

V usage is TRBV30 and J usage is TRBJ1-6, with 8 positions matching TRBD1. V shed 4 bases, J shed 10 bases, and the junction held 6 bases outside the gene matches. The CDR3 runs 13 residues. Germline V gene lookup returns CDR1 GTSNPN and CDR2 SVGIG (reference sequence). CDR3 DNA: TGTGCCTGGAAAGGACAGGGCTGGTCACCCCTCCACTTT. This encodes CAWKGQGWSPLHF.

CDR3 sequence (DNA): TGTGCCAGCAGTGCGACTTTGTGGGGCACAGATACGCAGTATTTT. Translating gives CASSATLWGTDTQYF. The V and J genes are TRBV27 and TRBJ2-3; the D is unclear. CDR3 length equals 15 residues. The germline V gene has CDR1 MNHEY and CDR2 SMNVEV (reference sequence). V shed 5 bases and J shed 1 base, with 13 bases lying between them.

This rearrangement joins TRBV28 to TRBJ2-3; the match to TRBD1 covers 9 bases. This CDR3 region has 15 residues. Trimming at V came to 7 bases and at J to 1 base, leaving 6 bases not matched to a gene. The V gene's germline CDR1 is MDHEN and CDR2 SYDVKM. The CDR3 DNA reads TGTGCCAGCAACCACAGGGGGCTGGGCACAGATACGCAGTATTTT. Encoded protein: CASNHRGLGTDTQYF.

This clone has a single count. The chain is built from TRBV28 and TRBJ2-6, with 10 bases fitting TRBD1. V shed 4 bases, J shed 4 bases, and the junction held 4 bases outside the gene matches. Germline loops: CDR1 MDHEN, CDR2 SYDVKM. The CDR3 sequence is 16 residues long. The CDR3 nucleotides are TGTGCCAGCAGTTCGGACAGGGGGGCCGGGGCCAACGTCCTGACTTTC. This gives the protein CASSSDRGAGANVLTF.

V and J are TRBV30 and TRBJ2-7, with D perhaps matching TRBD1 (5 bases). With 2 bases removed from V and 2 bases from J, the gap between germline ends came to 16 bases. CDR1 and CDR2 (germline): GTSNPN, SVGIG (reference sequence). The CDR3 totals 15 residues. The CDR3 loop is CAWSPPGQGTYEQYF. In nucleotides, the CDR3 is TGTGCCTGGAGTCCCCCAGGGCAGGGCACCTACGAGCAGTACTTC.

The chain uses TRBV9 and TRBJ1-5; D unresolved. Trimming shortened V by 2 bases and J by 1 base, and 10 bases separated the two germline ends. CDR3 length: 15 residues. CDR1 and CDR2 (germline): SGDLS, YYNGEE. The CDR3 DNA reads as TGTGCCAGCAGCGTGTCTGGGGAGAGCAATCAGCCCCAGCATTTT. It is translated as CASSVSGESNQPQHF. Complete variable domain (other parts from reference TRBV9 and TRBJ1-5): DSGVTQTPKHLITATGQRVTLRCSPRSGDLSVYWYQQSLDQGLQFLIQYYNGEERAKGNILERFSAQQFPDLHSELNLSSLELGDSALYFCASSVSGESNQPQHFGDGTRLSIL.

The gene calls are TRBV11-2 and TRBJ1-1, with 8 bases fitting TRBD1. This CDR3 has 16 residues. The V and J ends lost 1 base and 0 bases, in that order; junction bases with no gene match: 4. CDR1 is SGHAT, CDR2 FQNNGV, per germline. The CDR3 reads CASSLADRVVNTEAFF. CDR3 DNA: TGTGCCAGCAGCTTAGCGGACAGGGTCGTGAACACTGAAGCTTTCTTT.

This clone appeared a single time. The chain has TRBV15 and TRBJ1-5, with D hard to call. The length of the CDR3 is 15 residues. The germline CDR1 and CDR2 sequences are LNHNV and YYDKDF (reference sequence). V lost 4 bases to trimming and J lost 2 bases, with 12 bases between them. CDR3 residues: CATSTTKERNQPQHF. CDR3 in DNA: TGTGCCACCAGCACTACTAAGGAGCGCAATCAGCCCCAGCATTTT.

V is TRBV10-2 and J is TRBJ1-1; no firm D call. Germline V gene lookup returns CDR1 WSHSY and CDR2 SAAADI. This CDR3 contains 12 residues. Trimming shortened V by 2 bases and J by 2 bases, and 3 bases separated the two germline ends. In nucleotides, the CDR3 is TGCGCCAGCAGTGAGATAAACACTGAAGCTTTCTTT. As protein: CASSEINTEAFF.

The chain uses TRBV18 and TRBJ2-5; D is unclear. Germline CDR1 is KGHSH and CDR2 is LQKENI. The CDR3 is made up of 14 amino acids. Trimming removed 2 bases from V and 5 bases from J, with 12 bases in between. The DNA of the CDR3 is TGTGCCAGCTCACCATCCCAGTTCGATGAGACCCAGTACTTC. Translated, it gives CASSPSQFDETQYF.

Written as DNA, the CDR3 is TGTGCCAGCAGCACCTCAATGGGACAGCGACAAGAGACCCAGTACTTC. It specifies CASSTSMGQRQETQYF. V usage is TRBV21-1 and J usage is TRBJ2-5; TRBD1 was called by the table and not checked on the DNA. TRBV21-1 is labeled a pseudogene. The CDR3 runs 16 residues.

This chain uses TRBV2 with TRBJ1-3; weak D call: TRBD1 (6 bases). The CDR3 is made up of 15 amino acids. V was cut by 9 bases and J by 0 bases, with 15 bases left in between. Germline V gives CDR1 SNHLY, CDR2 FYNNEI. CDR3 residues: CASTPGQSSGNTIYF. The CDR3 DNA reads TGTGCCAGTACACCGGGACAAAGCTCTGGAAACACCATATATTTT.

This sequence joins TRBV27 and TRBJ1-2, with TRBD1 matching over 7 bases. V gave up 5 bases and J gave up 4 bases; unmatched junction bases: 4. CDR1 is MNHEY and CDR2 is SMNVEV in the germline V gene (reference sequence). The length of the CDR3 is 13 residues. CDR3 in DNA: TGTGCCAGCAGTGAGGGACAGCTCTATGGCTACACCTTC. Translation: CASSEGQLYGYTF.

V gene TRBV5-1 combines with J gene TRBJ2-1, with TRBD2 matching over 8 bases. The CDR3 has 20 residues. Germline CDR1 is SGHRS and CDR2 is YFSETQ. The junction had 17 bases not matched to a gene; V was cut back by 3 bases and J by 0 bases. The CDR3 nucleotides are TGCGCCAGCAGCTCAAGGCCCCCCCTACTAGCGGCTAACTCCTACAATGAGCAGTTCTTC. Protein sequence: CASSSRPPLLAANSYNEQFF.

Points on this clone: Possible read error: a much larger clone is one base away. Distinct nucleotide sequences in the sample also encode this CDR3. The rearrangement uses TRBV29-1 and TRBJ1-1; no clear D gene. Trimming took off 1 base at V and 6 bases at J, with 6 bases between the two ends. This CDR3 is built from 11 residues. In germline, CDR1 is SQVTM, CDR2 ANQGSEA. The CDR3 DNA reads TGCAGCGTTGAAGGGGCTGCTGAAGCTTTCTTT. This sequence encodes CSVEGAAEAFF.

On this clone itself: The junction departs from germline at one end; a sequencing error may be responsible. The rearrangement links TRBV27 to TRBJ2-7; TRBD2 matches at 7 bases. This CDR3 region has 13 residues. Germline CDR1 is MNHEY and CDR2 is SMNVEV (reference sequence). The DNA of the CDR3 is TGTGCCAGCACTTTAGGGACTAACTACGAGCAGTACTTC. Its protein product is CASTLGTNYEQYF.

CDR3 sequence reads: CASSLASRDGETQYF. DNA for the CDR3: TGCGCCAGCAGCTTGGCCTCTCGGGATGGGGAGACCCAGTACTTC. This rearrangement joins TRBV5-1 to TRBJ2-5; the D gene is possibly TRBD2 (5 bases). V lost 0 bases and J lost 5, with 14 bases in between. The germline gives CDR1 SGHRS, CDR2 YFSETQ. This CDR3 is built from 15 residues.

The chain uses TRBV7-9 and TRBJ2-1; D perhaps matches TRBD2 (5 bases). Germline-derived CDR1 and CDR2 are SEHNR and FQNEAQ (reference sequence). Trimming left V 3 bases short and J 0 bases short, with 15 bases between. The CDR3 sequence is 17 residues long. In DNA, the CDR3 is TGTGCCAGCAGCTTTCAGTGGGGAGTTTACTCCTACAATGAGCAGTTCTTC. Translated: CASSFQWGVYSYNEQFF.

Note on this clone: Within the sample, other DNA sequences also encode this same CDR3. J is TRBJ1-1 and V is TRBV19; 8 positions agree with TRBD1. Losses at the gene ends were 1 base for V and 8 bases for J; bases not matched to a gene: 3. The CDR3 runs 13 residues. CDR1 is LNHDA and CDR2 is SQIVND in the germline V gene (reference sequence). CDR3 residues: CASSIGQGREAFF. The CDR3 DNA is TGTGCCAGTAGTATAGGACAGGGGAGAGAAGCTTTCTTT.

The chain has TRBV5-5 and TRBJ2-3, with a tentative D call TRBD2 (6 bases). Looked up from germline, CDR1 is SGHKS and CDR2 is YYEKEE (reference sequence). Trimming cost V 2 bases and J 0 bases, with 10 bases left between them. This CDR3 has 15 amino acids. The CDR3 DNA reads as TGTGCCAGCAGCTTTAGGGGAGGAAGCACAGATACGCAGTATTTT. Its translation: CASSFRGGSTDTQYF. The variable domain in full, completed from reference TRBV5-5 and TRBJ2-3, reads DAGVTQSPTHLIKTRGQQVTLRCSPISGHKSVSWYQQVLGQGPQFIFQYYEKEERGRGNFPDRFSARQFPNYSSELNVNALLLGDSALYLCASSFRGGSTDTQYFGPGTRLTVL.

V usage is TRBV28 and J usage is TRBJ2-7, with 7 nucleotides matching TRBD2. Germline V gives CDR1 MDHEN, CDR2 SYDVKM. This CDR3 comprises 16 residues. Trimming removed 1 base from V and 0 bases from J; junction bases left unmatched: 6. The CDR3 sequence is CASSLSSSGSSYEQYF. The CDR3 DNA follows: TGTGCCAGCAGTTTATCTTCTAGCGGAAGCTCCTACGAGCAGTACTTC.

The chain joins TRBV10-2 to TRBJ1-4; a weak D match, TRBD1 (5 bases). The CDR3 loop spans 16 amino acids. V was shortened by 3 bases and J by 10 bases, with 21 bases between the two germline ends. The V gene's germline CDR1 is WSHSY and CDR2 SAAADI. CDR3 loop: CASSELLGEHDGKLFF. The DNA for the CDR3 is TGCGCCAGCAGTGAACTTCTAGGGGAACATGATGGAAAACTGTTTTTT.